The rows below give T cell receptor beta chains drawn from one sample of a study of low-dose radiotherapy and immunotherapy resistance in tumors. TCRdb reanalysed the reads using MiXCR and keeps one entry per CDR3 protein. Here the sample spans tens of thousands of distinct CDR3 sequences, 9.4% being singletons. The sample in question was PBMCs, obtained before treatment. Every receptor here comes from a male donor with prostate cancer. Each CDR3 is given without its conserved first and last residue. Fields, in order: J gene, V gene, CDR3 protein.

j_gene: TRBJ1-4
v_gene: TRBV5-5
CDR3aa: ASSSLPEGPGLF

j_gene: TRBJ2-3
v_gene: TRBV7-8
CDR3aa: ASRPLIIQGADTQY

j_gene: TRBJ2-3
v_gene: TRBV27
CDR3aa: ASSFLDTQY

j_gene: TRBJ2-3
v_gene: TRBV4-2
CDR3aa: ASSQGTASGADTQY

j_gene: TRBJ1-5
v_gene: TRBV3-1
CDR3aa: ASSQGQGDNQPQH

j_gene: TRBJ1-5
v_gene: TRBV19
CDR3aa: ASSSLDRGSGQPQH

j_gene: TRBJ1-1
v_gene: TRBV29-1
CDR3aa: SCSFGGGTEAF

j_gene: TRBJ1-5
v_gene: TRBV27
CDR3aa: ASSPQGGGQPQH

j_gene: TRBJ1-3
v_gene: TRBV12-3/TRBV12-4
CDR3aa: ATWDRSGNTIY

j_gene: TRBJ2-3
v_gene: TRBV20-1
CDR3aa: SARDRLAGQRDTQY

j_gene: TRBJ2-7
v_gene: TRBV30
CDR3aa: AWTPVAGVYEQY

j_gene: TRBJ2-7
v_gene: TRBV7-2
CDR3aa: ASSSVYEQY

j_gene: TRBJ2-2
v_gene: TRBV12-3/TRBV12-4
CDR3aa: ASSGRRNTGELF

j_gene: TRBJ2-7
v_gene: TRBV28
CDR3aa: ASSFAAEQY

j_gene: TRBJ2-7
v_gene: TRBV20-1
CDR3aa: SARAGGYTYEQY

j_gene: TRBJ2-3
v_gene: TRBV18
CDR3aa: ASSAGGARVGDTQY

j_gene: TRBJ2-7
v_gene: TRBV24-1
CDR3aa: ATSDPTGGPSEQY

j_gene: TRBJ2-2
v_gene: TRBV28
CDR3aa: ASSLGGQAGELF

j_gene: TRBJ2-2
v_gene: TRBV19
CDR3aa: ASSIGLNIPTGELF

j_gene: TRBJ2-2
v_gene: TRBV4-1
CDR3aa: ASSQGASGDGELFFF

j_gene: TRBJ2-2
v_gene: TRBV11-1
CDR3aa: ASRPQGVAGELF

j_gene: TRBJ2-1
v_gene: TRBV20-1
CDR3aa: SASAGLAGGSEQF

j_gene: TRBJ2-3
v_gene: TRBV7-3
CDR3aa: ASSLTGGLDTQY

j_gene: TRBJ1-6
v_gene: TRBV28
CDR3aa: ASSFVTGNSPLH

j_gene: TRBJ2-3
v_gene: TRBV6-1
CDR3aa: ASTPGGQSTDTQY

j_gene: TRBJ1-1
v_gene: TRBV14
CDR3aa: ASSFGGRNTEAF

j_gene: TRBJ2-4
v_gene: TRBV2
CDR3aa: ASSLAAKNIQY

j_gene: TRBJ1-2
v_gene: TRBV7-2
CDR3aa: ASSPQGAGGYT

j_gene: TRBJ1-5
v_gene: TRBV30
CDR3aa: AWGTGSVYNQPQH

j_gene: TRBJ1-1
v_gene: TRBV28
CDR3aa: ASSLTTGKAF

j_gene: TRBJ2-2
v_gene: TRBV12-3/TRBV12-4
CDR3aa: ASSYVFNLANTGELF

j_gene: TRBJ2-7
v_gene: TRBV20-1
CDR3aa: SAPGTSGYEQY

j_gene: TRBJ2-1
v_gene: TRBV5-6
CDR3aa: ASSPDPGTSGRGYNEQF

j_gene: TRBJ2-7
v_gene: TRBV6-8
CDR3aa: ASHEGGGNYEQY

j_gene: TRBJ1-1
v_gene: TRBV4-1
CDR3aa: ASSGPLRGTEAF

j_gene: TRBJ2-2
v_gene: TRBV9
CDR3aa: ASSRQGMVGELF

j_gene: TRBJ2-2
v_gene: TRBV5-1
CDR3aa: ASSPAGVITGELF

j_gene: TRBJ2-1
v_gene: TRBV4-3
CDR3aa: ASSQLGTSGSSEQF

j_gene: TRBJ2-3
v_gene: TRBV20-1
CDR3aa: SALMDRQNTQY

j_gene: TRBJ2-3
v_gene: TRBV29-1
CDR3aa: SGRTGGDTQY

j_gene: TRBJ2-2
v_gene: TRBV5-4
CDR3aa: ASSPGQGLTGELF

j_gene: TRBJ2-3
v_gene: TRBV27
CDR3aa: ASSFPPTRTSTDTQY

j_gene: TRBJ2-1
v_gene: TRBV20-1
CDR3aa: SASKRDPNWNEQF

j_gene: TRBJ2-3
v_gene: TRBV7-8
CDR3aa: ASSLEAGGLFTDTQY

j_gene: TRBJ1-2
v_gene: TRBV27
CDR3aa: ASSASGGGGYT

j_gene: TRBJ2-2
v_gene: TRBV27
CDR3aa: ASSFRERTGELF

j_gene: TRBJ2-6
v_gene: TRBV20-1
CDR3aa: SARMEAGANVLT

j_gene: TRBJ1-1
v_gene: TRBV30
CDR3aa: AWSPGPNTEAF

j_gene: TRBJ1-1
v_gene: TRBV28
CDR3aa: ASSLSGQGATEAF

j_gene: TRBJ2-7
v_gene: TRBV15
CDR3aa: ATSRDRAGQY

j_gene: TRBJ2-3
v_gene: TRBV20-1
CDR3aa: SAKPGLASDTQY

j_gene: TRBJ2-7
v_gene: TRBV20-1
CDR3aa: SARDMGGSRGEQY

j_gene: TRBJ1-4
v_gene: TRBV6-5
CDR3aa: ASRGRRLNEKLF

j_gene: TRBJ2-7
v_gene: TRBV5-1
CDR3aa: ASSLGERYHEQY

j_gene: TRBJ2-7
v_gene: TRBV28
CDR3aa: ASRTGIGTYEQY

j_gene: TRBJ1-1
v_gene: TRBV7-2
CDR3aa: ASSTGAITEAF

j_gene: TRBJ1-4
v_gene: TRBV10-3
CDR3aa: AISGVNRNEKLF

j_gene: TRBJ2-3
v_gene: TRBV10-3
CDR3aa: AISESSGVTDTQY